Reported below is one TCR beta chain. V was pared by 4 bases and J by 5 bases, with 11 bases of the junction left unmatched. CDR3 size: 17 residues. CDR1 SGHNT and CDR2 YYREEE come from the germline V gene (reference sequence). This entry belongs to a study of blood T cell repertoires in COVID-19. Study context: The samples span acute and convalescent COVID-19 from the United States, Italy and Spain. PBMCs, B-cell-depleted T cells, or T cells were the source of the cDNA or gDNA that made up the material.

This study enrolled people aged about 18 to 90 from approximately 25 US geographic areas. Profiling relied on immunoSEQ multiplex PCR, and the TCRdb table lists in-frame clones only, not all of them. Among under 350,000 clones listed, approximately 83% were seen once. The specimen was PBMCs or T cells enriched from blood (not recorded which). This chain connects TRBV5-4 to TRBJ2-4; 11 bases align to TRBD2. This clonotype was sampled from a middle-aged woman with acute COVID-19. The CDR3 is CASSPGGSGRAENIQYF. CDR3 nucleotides: TGTGCCAGCAGCCCGGGGGGTAGCGGGAGGGCGGAAAACATTCAGTACTTC.